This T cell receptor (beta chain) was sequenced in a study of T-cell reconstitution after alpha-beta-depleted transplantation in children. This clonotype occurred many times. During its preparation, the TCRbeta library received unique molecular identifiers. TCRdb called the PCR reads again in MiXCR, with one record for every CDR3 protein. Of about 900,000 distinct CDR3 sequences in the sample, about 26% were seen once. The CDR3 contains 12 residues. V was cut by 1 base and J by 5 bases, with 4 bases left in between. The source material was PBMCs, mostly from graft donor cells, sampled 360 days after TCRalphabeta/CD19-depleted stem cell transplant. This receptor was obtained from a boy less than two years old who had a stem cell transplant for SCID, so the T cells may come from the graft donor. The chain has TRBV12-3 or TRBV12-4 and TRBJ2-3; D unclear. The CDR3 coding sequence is TGTGCCAGCAGTTTAGATATAGATACGCAGTATTTT. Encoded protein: CASSLDIDTQYF.